This T cell receptor beta chain was found in a study of immunodeficiency (dated by TCRdb to between 2017 and 2020). With respect to the entire study: To search for oligoclonality and VDJ recombination defects, the researchers carried out a repertoire analysis.

Details on this clone: The antigen it binds to is not known. No qualities accompany the bases; no much larger clone lies one base away.

After extraction using the QIAamp DNA Blood Mini Kit, genomic DNA was sent off for immunoSEQ repertoire analysis. A standard quantity of genomic DNA template was used for amplification of CDR3 regions by multiplex PCR. An Illumina platform was used to sequence the PCR products. Per the original workflow: Alignment of sequences was done against a reference, and the V, D and J gene definitions came from IMGT. Closely related sequences were merged by a nearest-neighbor clustering algorithm so that PCR and sequencing errors were removed. V, D and J usage in productive unique and total sequences was analyzed using ImmunoSEQ Analyzer tools and R version 3.6.1. Drawn from immuneACCESS, this table holds only the in-frame rearrangements with V and J called that TCRdb kept. Clones are partly lost; checked studies trace under half to an unresolved V gene and leave the rest unexplained. The DNA gave D and trimming, while V, J and clone size come from that table. The table for this sample lists 1,400 to 1,500 clones; 93% of them were counted only once. In total, the top ten clones hold less than 3.5% of the sample.

Before TCR sequencing, CD3+CD8+ T cells were sorted out of fresh PBMCs. What the authors observed across the whole study: Severe oligoclonality, judged by top-100 and total clonotype frequencies, was seen in patient CD8+ but not CD4+ T cells. Restricted TRB V-J pairing and lower productive entropy were observed in patient CD8+ T cells compared with control CD8+ T cells. In entropy comparisons, n=3 (open circles) was shown for patients versus healthy controls, and a thymic development effect was only suggested as possible.

CDR1 and CDR2, per the germline V gene (reference sequence), are MNHEY and SMNVEV. Cut back by 2 bases and 2 bases, the V and J ends lie 21 bases apart. The CDR3 spans 19 residues, from the cysteine through the phenylalanine. Of the read, only the CDR3 DNA is kept; its 57 bases are in frame from base 1. This receptor was taken from a human donor in good health. The source material was CD8+ T cells from blood. The V and J segments used are TRBV27 and TRBJ1-4, and the D gene may be TRBD1, 6 bases matching. The nucleotides are TGTGCCAGCAGTTTACAGCCGTCCGGGCAGGGGATGACTAATGAAAAACTGTTTTTT. Its translation reads: CASSLQPSGQGMTNEKLFF.